These 6 T cell receptor beta chains share one sample of origin, sequenced in a study of blood T cells in healthy people across ages. Next came a second PCR, run for about 6 to 11 cycles, which used a sample-barcoded 5' primer along with a J-beta primer mix. TCRdb ran MiXCR on the 5' RACE reads and lists one entry per CDR3 protein. The sample lists hundreds of thousands of distinct CDR3 sequences; less than 40% were seen once. Sequences were obtained from blood. These receptors were collected from a woman of 80 years or more in good health.

This clonotype was recorded many times. This chain uses TRBV7-2 with TRBJ2-7; 7 nucleotides match TRBD1. The V and J ends lost 2 bases and 6 bases, in that order; junction bases with no gene match: 10. This CDR3 is built from 15 residues. Germline CDR1 and CDR2: SGHTA and FQGNSA. The CDR3 sequence is CASSLRRGTAAEQYF. The CDR3 nucleotides read TGTGCCAGCAGCTTAAGAAGGGGGACAGCTGCCGAGCAGTACTTC.

This chain joins TRBV4-2 and TRBJ1-1; D call uncertain. CDR1 and CDR2 from the germline V gene are LGHNA and YNFKEQ. With 0 bases removed from V and 2 bases from J, the gap between germline ends came to 7 bases. The CDR3 has 14 residues. The CDR3 region has the DNA TGTGCCAGCAGCCAAGACGTAGGAAACACTGAAGCTTTCTTT. Amino acids: CASSQDVGNTEAFF.

This clonotype showed up many times. CDR3 residues: CASIPEGVGYGYTF. The CDR3 nucleotides read TGTGCCAGTATCCCCGAGGGGGTAGGGTATGGCTACACCTTC. The genes are TRBV19 and TRBJ1-2, with D possibly being TRBD1 (6 bases). V was pared by 7 bases and J by 5 bases, with 17 bases between. From germline, CDR1 is LNHDA and CDR2 SQIVND (reference sequence). CDR3 length equals 14 residues.

This clonotype was seen only once. Relative to the germline gene, one junction end is altered; a read error may explain this. V usage is TRBV25-1 and J usage is TRBJ1-2, with D hard to call. This CDR3 is built from 12 residues. Looked up from germline, CDR1 is MGHDK and CDR2 is SYGVNS. Here the CDR3 reads CACSADICGYTF. In nucleotides, the CDR3 is TGTGCCTGCAGTGCAGACATCTGTGGCTACACCTTC.

This clonotype was seen at least ten times. The chain recombines TRBV12-3 or TRBV12-4 with TRBJ1-5; D not certain. With 3 bases removed from V and 0 bases from J, the gap between germline ends came to 6 bases. This CDR3 is built from 14 residues. The DNA for the CDR3 is TGTGCCAGCAGTTTTGATTATAGCAATCAGCCCCAGCATTTT. Its protein product is CASSFDYSNQPQHF.

This clonotype was seen at least ten times. The chain uses TRBV3-1 and TRBJ2-1, with 11 nucleotides matching TRBD2. The CDR3 is 17 residues long. The junction had 9 bases not matched to a gene; V was cut back by 1 base and J by 7 bases. CDR1 is LGHDT and CDR2 is YNNKEL in the germline V gene (reference sequence). The CDR3 DNA follows: TGTGCCAGCAGCCAAGGGTTAGCGGGGGGGACGGGGAATGAGCAGTTCTTC. Its translation: CASSQGLAGGTGNEQFF.